This T cell receptor beta chain was obtained from a study of T-cell reconstitution after alpha-beta-depleted transplantation in children. The study's findings and limits: Some patients showed high day-60 TCRbeta diversity, which derived from surviving recipient T cells and thymic progenitors. At the one-year point after transplant, T-cell counts and TCRbeta diversity were found to come mostly from T cells that had been newly produced.

On this clonotype itself: The antigen remains unidentified.

The CDR3 length is 15 residues. Germline lookup yields CDR1 MDHEN and CDR2 SYDVKM. V was shortened by 4 bases and J by 8 bases, with 18 bases between the two germline ends. Unique molecular identifiers were incorporated during preparation of the TCRbeta library. A single record per CDR3 protein comes from TCRdb applying MiXCR to the PCR reads. The table lists about 440,000 distinct CDR3 sequences, around two fifths of them singletons. The sequencing used PBMCs, collected before TCRalphabeta/CD19-depleted stem cell transplant. The receptor's source is a girl aged 2-15 years with aplastic anemia, due to receive a stem cell transplant. The V and J genes are TRBV28 and TRBJ2-1; maybe TRBD1 (8 bases). CDR3 nucleotides: TGTGCCAGCAGTTCACAGGGGGGGGGGATCCATGAGCAGTTCTTC. It yields the protein CASSSQGGGIHEQFF.